Listed here are 8 T cell receptor beta chains from one sample, sequenced in a study of molecular identifiers for immune sequencing clone quantification. TCRdb processed the PCR reads anew with MiXCR; each CDR3 protein has one entry. The table lists tens of thousands of distinct CDR3 sequences, 15% to 20% of them singletons. What was sequenced was naive CD8+ T cells from blood, with Jurkat cell RNA spiked in. Subset indicated: FACS-sorted CD8+CD4-CCR7+CD45RA+ naive T cells. These receptors were taken from a human donor in good health. Some libraries in this study had Jurkat cell RNA spiked in.

This chain links TRBV7-9 with TRBJ1-2; D is ambiguous. Trimming took 1 base from V and 8 from J, leaving 8 bases between them. This CDR3 comprises 12 residues. Germline V gene data show CDR1 as SEHNR and CDR2 as FQNEAQ (reference sequence). The CDR3 DNA reads as TGTGCCAGCAGCTTAGGAGGCGGCGGCTACACCTTC. Encoded protein: CASSLGGGGYTF.

Comment on this clonotype: Given a much more abundant clone one base away, this may be a read error. The gene calls are TRBV12-3 or TRBV12-4 and TRBJ2-3; D might be TRBD2 (6 bases). This CDR3 has 15 residues. CDR3 sequence: CASSFGSGGTDAQYF. The CDR3 DNA follows: TGTGCCAGCAGTTTTGGTAGCGGAGGCACAGATGCGCAGTATTTT.

This clonotype was observed many times. V and J are TRBV15 and TRBJ1-5; TRBD1 matches 7 bases. The length of the CDR3 is 15 residues. Germline V gene data show CDR1 as LNHNV and CDR2 as YYDKDF (reference sequence). The J segment lost 1 base and the V segment lost 0 bases, leaving 0 bases of the junction unmatched. DNA of the CDR3: TGTGCCACCAGCAGAGACAGGGGGAGCAATCAGCCCCAGCATTTT. Protein sequence: CATSRDRGSNQPQHF.

This clonotype was seen repeatedly, ten times or more. The chain is built from TRBV10-1 and TRBJ2-3; D perhaps matches TRBD1 (5 bases). This CDR3 is built from 14 residues. Trimming stripped 0 bases from V and 6 bases from J, with 10 bases between. Germline values: CDR1 WNHNN, CDR2 SYGVQD (reference sequence). CDR3 sequence: CASSESGPTDTQYF. In DNA, the CDR3 is TGCGCCAGCAGTGAGTCGGGGCCCACCGATACGCAGTATTTT.

This clonotype was recorded at least ten times. This rearrangement joins TRBV19 to TRBJ1-1, with unresolved D. The CDR3 is 13 residues long. Germline V gene data show CDR1 as LNHDA and CDR2 as SQIVND (reference sequence). V lost 7 bases and J lost 4, with 13 bases in between. The CDR3 DNA reads as TGTGCCAGTACCCTTAGCGGTGGCACTGAAGCTTTCTTT. It encodes CASTLSGGTEAFF. Complete variable domain (other parts from reference TRBV19 and TRBJ1-1): DGGITQSPKYLFRKEGQNVTLSCEQNLNHDAMYWYRQDPGQGLRLIYYSQIVNDFQKGDIAEGYSVSREKKESFPLTVTSAQKNPTAFYLCASTLSGGTEAFFGQGTRLTVV.

This clonotype was picked up many times. The J gene is TRBJ2-7, the V gene TRBV11-2; the D is unclear. Trimming removed 2 bases from V and 4 bases from J, with 21 bases in between. This CDR3 has 17 amino acids. Germline V lookup: CDR1 SGHAT, CDR2 FQNNGV. The CDR3 loop reads CASSLSRVGGDQYEQYF. DNA of the CDR3: TGTGCCAGCAGCTTATCCCGCGTGGGCGGAGACCAATACGAGCAGTACTTC.

This clonotype was seen many times. The rearrangement links TRBV7-9 to TRBJ2-7; 12 nucleotides match TRBD2. There are 16 residues in the CDR3. V dropped 4 bases and J dropped 4; count of bases not matched to a gene: 8. Germline CDR1 reads SEHNR; CDR2 reads FQNEAQ (reference sequence). CDR3 amino acids: CASSSRLAGVGYEQYF. In DNA form, the CDR3 reads TGTGCCAGCAGCTCAAGACTAGCGGGAGTCGGGTACGAGCAGTACTTC. The full variable domain, its missing parts supplied by reference TRBV7-9 and TRBJ2-7, is DTGVSQNPRHKITKRGQNVTFRCDPISEHNRLYWYRQTLGQGPEFLTYFQNEAQLEKSRLLSDRFSAERPKGSFSTLEIQRTEQGDSAMYLCASSSRLAGVGYEQYFGPGTRLTVT.

This clonotype appeared many times. This chain joins TRBV11-2 and TRBJ2-3, with TRBD2 identical over 9 bases. The CDR3 contains 16 residues. Trimming took 5 bases from V and 6 from J; bases not matched to a gene: 12. CDR1 SGHAT and CDR2 FQNNGV come from the germline V gene. In nucleotides, the CDR3 is TGTGCCAGCAGCCCCTCTGCGGGAGGGCCGGTGGATACGCAGTATTTT. It is translated as CASSPSAGGPVDTQYF.